The TCR beta chain under discussion was sequenced for a study of blood T cell repertoires in COVID-19. Turning to the study itself: Samples taken during acute and convalescent COVID-19 were collected in the United States, Italy and Spain. From T cells, B-cell-depleted T cells, or PBMCs came the material, which was cDNA or gDNA.

Trimming removed 2 bases from V and 4 bases from J; junction bases left unmatched: 3. The germline V gene encodes CDR1 GTSNPN and CDR2 SVGIG (reference sequence). CDR3 length equals 14 residues. The assay was immunoSEQ multiplex PCR, and TCRdb's table has in-frame clones only and misses some. The repertoire has over 200,000 clones, 84% of them found once; the top ten carry 1.5% to 2%. Individuals drawn from approximately 26 US areas were about 18 to 95 years old. The sample taken for sequencing was PBMCs or T cells enriched from blood (not recorded which). The origin of this receptor is a man aged 60-69 years who had recovered from COVID-19. V gene TRBV30 combines with J gene TRBJ1-4, with 8 bases that match TRBD1. CDR3 bases: TGTGCCTGGAGTCCGACAGGGGTTAATGAAAAACTGTTTTTT. Amino acids: CAWSPTGVNEKLFF.